A single sample gave rise to the 18 T cell receptor beta chains below, sequenced in a study of spatial heterogeneity in lung cancer. As for time point: blood at routine non-recurrence follow-up after resection. TCRdb processed the 5' RACE reads anew with MiXCR; each CDR3 protein has one entry. The repertoire has 15,000 to 20,000 distinct CDR3 sequences, 6.3% of them found once; the top ten carry roughly 26%. Sequenced here: PBMCs, sampled at follow-up. These receptor sequences come from a male donor with early-stage non-small cell lung cancer.

This clonotype was found many times. The rearrangement joins TRBV5-1 to TRBJ2-7, with no clear D. This CDR3 comprises 15 residues. V was trimmed by 0 bases and J by 0 bases, leaving 10 bases between them. Germline-derived CDR1 and CDR2 are SGHRS and YFSETQ. The CDR3: CASSLDGASSYEQYF. The CDR3 DNA is TGCGCCAGCAGCTTGGACGGCGCTAGCTCCTACGAGCAGTACTTC.

Many counts were recorded for this clonotype. The rearrangement links TRBV12-3 or TRBV12-4 to TRBJ2-2, with D uncertain. CDR3 size: 13 residues. Trimming stripped 6 bases from V and 6 bases from J, with 11 bases between. The CDR3 loop reads CASSLRLSGELFF. The DNA of the CDR3 is TGTGCCAGCAGCCTCAGACTGTCCGGGGAGCTGTTTTTT.

The table lists this clonotype with many counts. V is TRBV20-1 and J is TRBJ1-5; TRBD1 might be the D (5 bases). Trimming left V 4 bases short and J 1 base short, with 11 bases between. Germline V gives CDR1 DFQATT, CDR2 SNEGSKA (reference sequence). CDR3 length: 14 amino acids. The DNA of the CDR3 is TGCAGTGCTACGGGGGTTGGCAGCAATCAGCCCCAGCATTTT. This sequence encodes CSATGVGSNQPQHF.

This clonotype occurred many times. The chain carries TRBV28 and TRBJ2-2; tentative D call: TRBD1 (6 bases). The germline V gene encodes CDR1 MDHEN and CDR2 SYDVKM. The V gene lost 5 bases and the J gene lost 1 base, with 14 bases spanning the gap. The CDR3 runs to 16 residues. For the CDR3, the DNA is TGTGCCAGCAGTCAACCCACGACAGGGAACACCGGGGAGCTGTTTTTT. This sequence encodes CASSQPTTGNTGELFF.

In this sample, this clonotype is medium-sized. The chain uses TRBV28 and TRBJ2-7; the D gene is possibly TRBD1 (6 bases). V gave up 7 bases and J gave up 0 bases, with 16 bases separating them. The germline gives CDR1 MDHEN, CDR2 SYDVKM. This CDR3 region has 15 residues. The DNA for the CDR3 is TGTGCCAGCATCGTCCGGGACAATCCCTCCTACGAGCAGTACTTC. Protein product: CASIVRDNPSYEQYF.

The table lists this clonotype with many counts. The chain employs TRBV11-2 and TRBJ2-2; the match to TRBD2 covers 11 bases. Germline V gene sequence: CDR1 SGHAT, CDR2 FQNNGV. Trimming removed 4 bases from V and 1 base from J; junction bases left unmatched: 5. CDR3 length: 17 residues. In DNA, the CDR3 is TGTGCCAGCAGCTCCCCCGGGACTAGCGGGAACACCGGGGAGCTGTTTTTT. This translates into CASSSPGTSGNTGELFF.

The table lists this clonotype with many counts. The J gene is TRBJ2-6, the V gene TRBV12-3 or TRBV12-4; no firm D call. V lost 1 base to trimming and J lost 1 base, with 11 bases between them. The CDR3 has 17 amino acids. CDR3 residues: CASSLDPVGSGANVLTF. The CDR3 coding sequence is TGTGCCAGCAGTTTAGATCCAGTTGGATCTGGGGCCAACGTCCTGACTTTC.

This clonotype was found many times. The chain carries TRBV30 and TRBJ1-2, with D possibly TRBD1 on 6 matching bases. CDR1 is GTSNPN, CDR2 SVGIG, per germline (reference sequence). The CDR3 has 11 residues. The germline V and J ends were trimmed by 5 bases and 7 bases, with 11 bases remaining between them. CDR3 DNA: TGTGCCTGGCGAAAGGGGGGTGGCTACACCTTC. This sequence encodes CAWRKGGGYTF.

This clonotype was observed many times. J is TRBJ2-1 and V is TRBV2, with 16 positions matching TRBD2. This CDR3 spans 18 amino acids. Germline values: CDR1 SNHLY, CDR2 FYNNEI. V trimming: 7 bases; J trimming: 4 bases; junction bases outside the gene matches: 10. The CDR3 reads CASTYSGLAGGDYNEQFF. CDR3 in DNA: TGTGCCAGCACGTACTCGGGACTAGCGGGGGGGGATTACAATGAGCAGTTCTTC.

In its sample, this clonotype is medium-sized (0.01 to 0.1%). V usage is TRBV6-1 and J usage is TRBJ2-4; D is perhaps TRBD1 or TRBD2 (6 bases each). Germline-derived CDR1 and CDR2 are MNHNS and SASEGT. The CDR3 is 13 residues long. V was pared by 5 bases and J by 8 bases, with 13 bases between. CDR3 region: CASSPHREDIQYF. The CDR3 nucleotides read TGTGCCAGCAGTCCCCACAGGGAGGACATTCAGTACTTC.

This clonotype was counted at least ten times. The chain is built from TRBV6-5 and TRBJ2-2; the D gene could be TRBD1 or TRBD2 (5 bases each). Germline CDR1 and CDR2: MNHEY and SVGAGI. This CDR3 has 16 residues. The V gene lost 0 bases and the J gene lost 5 bases, with 13 bases spanning the gap. CDR3 sequence reads: CASSYSMRGGTGELFF. CDR3 in DNA: TGTGCCAGCAGTTACTCGATGAGGGGCGGGACCGGGGAGCTGTTTTTT.

This clonotype occurred many times. The V and J genes are TRBV28 and TRBJ1-6, with 9 bases that match TRBD1. The length of the CDR3 is 14 residues. After removal of 5 bases from V and 7 bases from J, the junction contained 3 bases not matched to a gene. Per the germline V gene, CDR1 is MDHEN and CDR2 is SYDVKM. CDR3 DNA: TGTGCCAGCAGTGGGACAGGGTTGAATTCACCCCTCCACTTT. This sequence encodes CASSGTGLNSPLHF. Complete variable domain (other parts from reference TRBV28 and TRBJ1-6): DVKVTQSSRYLVKRTGEKVFLECVQDMDHENMFWYRQDPGLGLRLIYFSYDVKMKEKGDIPEGYSVSREKKERFSLILESASTNQTSMYLCASSGTGLNSPLHFGNGTRLTVT.

This clonotype was seen at least ten times. The rearrangement links TRBV4-1 to TRBJ1-4, with D possibly being TRBD1 (5 bases). CDR1 MGHRA and CDR2 YSYEKL come from the germline V gene. This CDR3 has 16 residues. The ends were cut back, 0 bases at V and 2 bases at J, with 10 bases in the middle. As DNA, the CDR3 is TGCGCCAGCAGCCAAGATTACCGGGGGACTAATGAAAAACTGTTTTTT. Protein: CASSQDYRGTNEKLFF.

This clonotype was picked up a small number of times. The chain has TRBV7-9 and TRBJ1-6; possible D gene TRBD1, 6 bases. Trimming left V 5 bases short and J 3 bases short, with 14 bases between. There are 16 residues in the CDR3. Germline loops: CDR1 SEHNR, CDR2 FQNEAQ (reference sequence). Here the CDR3 reads CASSRDRSGYNSPLHF. In DNA, the CDR3 is TGTGCCAGCAGCCGTGACAGGTCCGGCTATAATTCACCCCTCCACTTT.

There are a few counts of this clonotype. The chain joins TRBV7-9 to TRBJ1-2; no definite D call. This CDR3 has 11 amino acids. The germline V gene has CDR1 SEHNR and CDR2 FQNEAQ (reference sequence). V lost 1 base, J lost 6 bases, and 3 bases lay in between. CDR3 bases: TGTGCCAGCAGCTTAGTCGATGGCTACACCTTC. It specifies CASSLVDGYTF.

There are many counts of this clonotype. CDR3 sequence: CASSREANVLTF. The CDR3 DNA follows: TGTGCCAGCAGTCGAGAGGCCAACGTCCTGACTTTC. The chain links TRBV12-3 or TRBV12-4 to TRBJ2-6; D is unclear. The V and J ends lost 5 bases and 6 bases respectively, with 5 bases between them. The CDR3 spans 12 residues.

This clonotype was observed many times. The rearrangement joins TRBV20-1 to TRBJ2-5; D is perhaps TRBD1 (5 bases). Germline CDR1 and CDR2: DFQATT and SNEGSKA (reference sequence). Between the trimmed V and J ends, which lost 3 bases and 0 bases, there was a span of 8 bases. The CDR3 is 13 amino acids. The CDR3 sequence is CSASRGNQETQYF. The CDR3 DNA reads as TGCAGTGCTAGTAGGGGAAACCAAGAGACCCAGTACTTC.

By sample share, this clonotype is medium-sized. J is TRBJ1-2 and V is TRBV9, with 7 bases that match TRBD1. The V gene's germline CDR1 is SGDLS and CDR2 YYNGEE. The CDR3 contains 13 residues. Germline trimming cut 4 bases from V and 2 bases from J; bases unmatched to any gene: 2. The chain's CDR3 is CASSPDRNYGYTF. In DNA, the CDR3 is TGTGCCAGCAGCCCGGACAGGAACTATGGCTACACCTTC. Full variable domain (missing parts from reference TRBV9 and TRBJ1-2): DSGVTQTPKHLITATGQRVTLRCSPRSGDLSVYWYQQSLDQGLQFLIQYYNGEERAKGNILERFSAQQFPDLHSELNLSSLELGDSALYFCASSPDRNYGYTFGSGTRLTVV.